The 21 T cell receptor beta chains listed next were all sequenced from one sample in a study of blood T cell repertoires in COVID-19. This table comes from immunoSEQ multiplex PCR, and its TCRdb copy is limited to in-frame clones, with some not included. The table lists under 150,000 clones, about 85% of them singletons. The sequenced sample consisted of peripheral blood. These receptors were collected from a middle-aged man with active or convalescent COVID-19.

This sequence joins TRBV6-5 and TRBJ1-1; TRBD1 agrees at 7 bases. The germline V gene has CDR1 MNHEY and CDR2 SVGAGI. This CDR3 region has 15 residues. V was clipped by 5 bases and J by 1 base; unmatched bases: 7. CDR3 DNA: TGTGCCAGCAGTACAACAGGGGCGGGGAACACTGAAGCTTTCTTT. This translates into CASSTTGAGNTEAFF.

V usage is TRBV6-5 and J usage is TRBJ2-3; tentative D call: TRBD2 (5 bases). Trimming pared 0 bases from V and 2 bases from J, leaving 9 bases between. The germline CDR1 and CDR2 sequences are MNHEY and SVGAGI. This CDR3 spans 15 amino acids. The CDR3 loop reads CASSYSGLSTDTQYF. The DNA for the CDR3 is TGTGCCAGCAGTTACTCCGGACTTTCCACAGATACGCAGTATTTT.

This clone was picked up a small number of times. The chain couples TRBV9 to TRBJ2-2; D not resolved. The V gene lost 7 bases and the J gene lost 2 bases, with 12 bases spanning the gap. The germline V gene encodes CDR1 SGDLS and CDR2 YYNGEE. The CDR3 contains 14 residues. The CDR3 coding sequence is TGTGCCAGCGGTGAGGCGTTAAACACCGGGGAGCTGTTTTTT. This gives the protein CASGEALNTGELFF.

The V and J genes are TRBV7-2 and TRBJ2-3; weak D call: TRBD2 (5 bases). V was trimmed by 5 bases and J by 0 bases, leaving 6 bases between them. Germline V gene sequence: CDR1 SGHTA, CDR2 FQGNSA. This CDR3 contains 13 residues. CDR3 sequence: CASSSGSTDTQYF. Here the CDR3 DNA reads TGTGCCAGCAGCAGCGGAAGCACAGATACGCAGTATTTT. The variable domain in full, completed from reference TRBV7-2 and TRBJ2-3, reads GAGVSQSPSNKVTEKGKDVELRCDPISGHTALYWYRQSLGQGLEFLIYFQGNSAPDKSGLPSDRFSAERTGGSVSTLTIQRTQQEDSAVYLCASSSGSTDTQYFGPGTRLTVL.

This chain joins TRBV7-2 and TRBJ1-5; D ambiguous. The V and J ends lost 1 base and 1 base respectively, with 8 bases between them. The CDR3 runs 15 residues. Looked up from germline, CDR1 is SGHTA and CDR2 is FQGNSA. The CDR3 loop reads CASSLDRGSNQPQHF. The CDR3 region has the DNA TGTGCCAGCAGCTTAGATCGGGGAAGCAATCAGCCCCAGCATTTT.

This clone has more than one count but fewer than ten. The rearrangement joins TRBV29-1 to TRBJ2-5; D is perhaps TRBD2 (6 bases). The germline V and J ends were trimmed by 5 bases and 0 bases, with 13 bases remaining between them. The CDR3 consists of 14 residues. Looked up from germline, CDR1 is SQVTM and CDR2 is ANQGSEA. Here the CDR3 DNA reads TGCAGCGTTTATGCTAGCGCCAACCAAGAGACCCAGTACTTC. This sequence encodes CSVYASANQETQYF.

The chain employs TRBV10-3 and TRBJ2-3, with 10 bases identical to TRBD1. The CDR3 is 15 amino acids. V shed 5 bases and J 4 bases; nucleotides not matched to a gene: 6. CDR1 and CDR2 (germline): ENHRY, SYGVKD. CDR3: CAISSDRGIADTQYF. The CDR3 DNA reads TGTGCCATCAGTTCGGACAGGGGGATCGCAGATACGCAGTATTTT.

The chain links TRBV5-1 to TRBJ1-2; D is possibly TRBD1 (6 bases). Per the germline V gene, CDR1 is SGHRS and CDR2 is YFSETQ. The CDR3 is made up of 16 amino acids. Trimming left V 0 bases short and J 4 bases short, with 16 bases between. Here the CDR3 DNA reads TGCGCCAGCAGCTTGGAGGGGGATGGGCAAGGCTATGGCTACACCTTC. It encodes CASSLEGDGQGYGYTF.

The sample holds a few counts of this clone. CDR3 region: CASSSGLGGGTQYF. The CDR3 DNA sequence: TGTGCCAGCAGCTCGGGACTGGGGGGTGGGACCCAGTACTTC. This sequence joins TRBV7-3 and TRBJ2-5, with D possibly being TRBD2 (6 bases). V dropped 4 bases and J dropped 7 bases, with 16 bases sitting between them. Germline V CDR1 and CDR2: SGHTA, FQGTGA. CDR3 length equals 14 residues.

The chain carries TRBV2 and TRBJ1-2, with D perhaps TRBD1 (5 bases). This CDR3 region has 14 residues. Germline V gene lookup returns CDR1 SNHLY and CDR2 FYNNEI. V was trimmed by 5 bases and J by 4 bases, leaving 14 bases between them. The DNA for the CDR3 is TGTGCCAGCAGTCCAGGACAACGCAGCTATGGCTACACCTTC. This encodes CASSPGQRSYGYTF.

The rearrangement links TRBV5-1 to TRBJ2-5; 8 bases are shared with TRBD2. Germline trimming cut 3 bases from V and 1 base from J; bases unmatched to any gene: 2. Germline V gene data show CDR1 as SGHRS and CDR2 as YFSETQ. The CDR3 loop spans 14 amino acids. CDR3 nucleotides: TGCGCCAGCAGCTCAACTAGCGGCCAAGAGACCCAGTACTTC. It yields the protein CASSSTSGQETQYF. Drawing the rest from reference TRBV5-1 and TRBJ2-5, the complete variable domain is KAGVTQTPRYLIKTRGQQVTLSCSPISGHRSVSWYQQTPGQGLQFLFEYFSETQRNKGNFPGRFSGRQFSNSRSEMNVSTLELGDSALYLCASSSTSGQETQYFGPGTRLLVL.

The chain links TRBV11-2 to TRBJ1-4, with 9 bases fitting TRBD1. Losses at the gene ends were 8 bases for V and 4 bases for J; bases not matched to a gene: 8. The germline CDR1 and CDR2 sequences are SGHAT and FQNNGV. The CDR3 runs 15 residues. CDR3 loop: CASQQGALFNEKLFF. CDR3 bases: TGTGCCAGCCAACAGGGGGCGTTATTTAATGAAAAACTGTTTTTT.

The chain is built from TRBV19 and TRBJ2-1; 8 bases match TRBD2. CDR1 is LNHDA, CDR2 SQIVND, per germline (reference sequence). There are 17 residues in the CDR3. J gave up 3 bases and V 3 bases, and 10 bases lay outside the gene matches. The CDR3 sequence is CASSMLSGGRSYNEQFF. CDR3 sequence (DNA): TGTGCCAGTAGTATGCTGAGCGGGGGCCGGAGCTACAATGAGCAGTTCTTC.

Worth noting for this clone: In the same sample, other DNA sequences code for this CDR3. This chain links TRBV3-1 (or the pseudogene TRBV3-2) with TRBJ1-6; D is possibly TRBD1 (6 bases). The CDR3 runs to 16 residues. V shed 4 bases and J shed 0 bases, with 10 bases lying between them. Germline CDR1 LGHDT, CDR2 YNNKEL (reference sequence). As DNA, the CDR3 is TGTGCCAGCAGCCCTACAGGGAGCTCCTATAATTCACCCCTCCACTTT. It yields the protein CASSPTGSSYNSPLHF.

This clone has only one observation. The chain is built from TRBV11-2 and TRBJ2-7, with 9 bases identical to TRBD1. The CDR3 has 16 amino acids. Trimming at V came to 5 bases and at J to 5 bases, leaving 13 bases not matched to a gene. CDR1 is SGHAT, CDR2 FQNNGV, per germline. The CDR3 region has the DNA TGTGCCAGCAGCACTGGGGGACGGACAGGGGCACACGAGCAGTACTTC. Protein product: CASSTGGRTGAHEQYF.

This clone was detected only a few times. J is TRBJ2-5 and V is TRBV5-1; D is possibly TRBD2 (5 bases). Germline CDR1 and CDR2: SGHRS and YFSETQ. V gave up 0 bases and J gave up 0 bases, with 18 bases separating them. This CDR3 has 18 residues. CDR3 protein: CASSLARVQDWYQETQYF. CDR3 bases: TGCGCCAGCAGCTTGGCGAGGGTTCAGGATTGGTACCAAGAGACCCAGTACTTC.

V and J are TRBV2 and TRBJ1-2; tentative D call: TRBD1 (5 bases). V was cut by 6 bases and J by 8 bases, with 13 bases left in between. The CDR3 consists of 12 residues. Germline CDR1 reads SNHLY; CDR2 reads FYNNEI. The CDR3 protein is CASRRQGRGYTF. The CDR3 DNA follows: TGTGCCAGCAGGCGCCAGGGCCGGGGCTACACCTTC.

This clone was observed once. The CDR3 DNA follows: TGTGCCAGTAGTGGGTATAGCGGGGGGGAAGGCAATGAGCAGTTCTTC. It yields the protein CASSGYSGGEGNEQFF. The chain has TRBV19 and TRBJ2-1; the match to TRBD2 covers 11 bases. From germline, CDR1 is LNHDA and CDR2 SQIVND (reference sequence). The CDR3 totals 16 residues. The ends lost 5 bases at V and 6 bases at J; junction bases unmatched: 9.

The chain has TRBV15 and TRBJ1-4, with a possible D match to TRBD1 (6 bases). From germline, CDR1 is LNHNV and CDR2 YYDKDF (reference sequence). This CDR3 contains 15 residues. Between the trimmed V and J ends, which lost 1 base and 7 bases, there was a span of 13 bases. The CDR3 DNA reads TGTGCCACCAGCAGAGCCCCCCAGGGGAGTGAAAAACTGTTTTTT. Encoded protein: CATSRAPQGSEKLFF.

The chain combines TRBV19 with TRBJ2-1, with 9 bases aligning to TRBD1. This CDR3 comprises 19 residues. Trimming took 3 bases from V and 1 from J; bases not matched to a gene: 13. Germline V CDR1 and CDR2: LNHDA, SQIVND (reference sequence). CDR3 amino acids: CASSIRQQGAIISYNEQFF. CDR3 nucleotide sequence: TGTGCCAGTAGTATTAGGCAACAGGGGGCGATTATTTCCTACAATGAGCAGTTCTTC. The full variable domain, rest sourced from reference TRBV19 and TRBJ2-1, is DGGITQSPKYLFRKEGQNVTLSCEQNLNHDAMYWYRQDPGQGLRLIYYSQIVNDFQKGDIAEGYSVSREKKESFPLTVTSAQKNPTAFYLCASSIRQQGAIISYNEQFFGPGTRLTVL.

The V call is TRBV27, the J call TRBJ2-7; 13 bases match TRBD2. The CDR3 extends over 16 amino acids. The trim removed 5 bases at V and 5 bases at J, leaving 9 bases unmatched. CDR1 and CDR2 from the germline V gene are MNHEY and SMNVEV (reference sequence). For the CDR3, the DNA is TGTGCCAGCAGTGGGCTCACTAGCGGGGGGGCCCACGAGCAGTACTTC. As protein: CASSGLTSGGAHEQYF.